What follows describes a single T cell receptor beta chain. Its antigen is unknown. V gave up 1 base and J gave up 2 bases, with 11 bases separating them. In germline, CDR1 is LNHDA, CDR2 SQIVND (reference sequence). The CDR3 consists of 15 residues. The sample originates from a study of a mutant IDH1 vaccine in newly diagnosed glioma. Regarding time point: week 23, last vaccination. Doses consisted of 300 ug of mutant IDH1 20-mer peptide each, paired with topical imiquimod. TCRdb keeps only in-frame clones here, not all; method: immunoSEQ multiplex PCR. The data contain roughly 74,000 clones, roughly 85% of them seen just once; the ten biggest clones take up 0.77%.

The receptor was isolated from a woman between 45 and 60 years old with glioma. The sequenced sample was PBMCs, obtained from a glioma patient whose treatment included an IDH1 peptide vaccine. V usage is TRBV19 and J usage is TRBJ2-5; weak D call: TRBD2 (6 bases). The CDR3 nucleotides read TGTGCCAGTAGTATAGGGAGGGTTAGGCAAGAGACCCAGTACTTC. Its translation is CASSIGRVRQETQYF.